Below are 21 T cell receptor beta chains sequenced from a single sample in a study of cytomegalovirus exposure and HLA in healthy donors. Use of 60 Vbeta and 13 Jbeta primers characterized the PCR. Only in-frame clones appear in the TCRdb table, and some are missing; sequencing was by immunoSEQ multiplex PCR. The sample contains approximately 140,000 clones, 60% to 70% of which appear only once. What was sequenced was PBMCs. Receptors were obtained from a woman aged 55 to 70 in good health and CMV-seropositive.

J is TRBJ2-4 and V is TRBV5-1; D remains ambiguous. Trimming pared 7 bases from V and 0 bases from J, leaving 11 bases between. In germline, CDR1 is SGHRS, CDR2 YFSETQ. The CDR3 runs to 14 residues. As DNA, the CDR3 is TGCGCCAGCGGTACACCTCTAGCCAAAAACATTCAGTACTTC. As protein: CASGTPLAKNIQYF.

This clone was picked up a small number of times. The chain couples TRBV5-1 to TRBJ2-7; D not certain. Trimming stripped 5 bases from V and 1 base from J, with 13 bases between. Germline-derived CDR1 and CDR2 are SGHRS and YFSETQ. This CDR3 region has 14 residues. Here the CDR3 DNA reads TGCGCCAGCAGGATTACAGAGTTTTCCTACGAGCAGTACTTC. Residues: CASRITEFSYEQYF.

CDR3 residues: CASSLLQGGGYTF. As DNA, the CDR3 is TGTGCCAGCAGCTTATTGCAGGGCGGAGGCTACACCTTC. The chain employs TRBV7-2 and TRBJ1-2; the D gene is possibly TRBD1 (5 bases). The CDR3 length is 13 residues. Germline values: CDR1 SGHTA, CDR2 FQGNSA. V was cut by 2 bases and J by 8 bases, with 12 bases left in between.

The V and J genes are TRBV28 and TRBJ2-7; D remains ambiguous. Looked up from germline, CDR1 is MDHEN and CDR2 is SYDVKM. The CDR3 is 12 amino acids. The V end lost 3 bases, the J end lost 7 bases, and 10 bases lay between the germline ends. The CDR3 bases are TGTGCCAGCAGTTTCCTGTTGAGGGAGCAGTACTTC. Translation: CASSFLLREQYF.

The chain links TRBV18 to TRBJ2-1; 8 bases are a match to TRBD2. V gave up 2 bases and J gave up 14 bases; unmatched junction bases: 8. Germline V gives CDR1 KGHSH, CDR2 LQKENI. The CDR3 length is 13 residues. The chain's CDR3 is CASSPLGRREEFF. CDR3 bases: TGTGCCAGCTCACCATTAGGGCGGCGGGAGGAGTTCTTC.

The V gene is TRBV7-6, the J gene TRBJ2-1; 11 bases agree with TRBD2. V was pared by 1 base and J by 10 bases, with 6 bases of the junction left unmatched. This CDR3 has 15 amino acids. Germline CDR1 reads SGHVS; CDR2 reads FNYEAQ. DNA of the CDR3: TGTGCCAGCAGCTTAGGTAATAGCGGGAGGGAAGAGCAGTTCTTC. Its protein product is CASSLGNSGREEQFF. Using reference TRBV7-6 and TRBJ2-1 for the parts outside the CDR3, the full variable domain is GAGVSQSPRYKVTKRGQDVALRCDPISGHVSLYWYRQALGQGPEFLTYFNYEAQQDKSGLPNDRFSAERPEGSISTLTIQRTEQRDSAMYRCASSLGNSGREEQFFGPGTRLTVL.

This clone has a single count. The sample carries other DNA sequences with the same CDR3. The V call is TRBV7-2, the J call TRBJ2-7; 7 nucleotides align to TRBD2. Per germline, CDR1 SGHTA and CDR2 FQGNSA. The V gene end was trimmed by 3 bases and the J gene end by 4 bases; junction bases not matched to a gene: 6. CDR3 length: 14 amino acids. CDR3 bases: TGTGCCAGCAGCTTCGCTAGCGGAAGTTACGAGCAGTACTTC. Protein product: CASSFASGSYEQYF.

The gene calls are TRBV7-8 and TRBJ1-1; TRBD1 is a possible D gene (5 bases). In germline, CDR1 is SGHVS, CDR2 FQNEAQ. This CDR3 has 15 residues. Trimming took 1 base from V and 0 from J, leaving 9 bases between them. This CDR3 reads CASSLVSGVNTEAFF. The DNA for the CDR3 is TGTGCCAGCAGCTTAGTGTCGGGGGTGAACACTGAAGCTTTCTTT.

The J gene is TRBJ2-3, the V gene TRBV7-2; 10 nucleotides agree with TRBD2. The CDR3 runs 15 residues. V shed 3 bases and J 5 bases; nucleotides not matched to a gene: 5. Germline CDR1 SGHTA, CDR2 FQGNSA. Here the CDR3 DNA reads TGTGCCAGCAGCTTTACCAGCGGGGGGGGAGATACGCAGTATTTT. Translating it yields CASSFTSGGGDTQYF.

This clone was picked up a small number of times. The sample carries other DNA sequences with the same CDR3. The genes are TRBV4-1 and TRBJ1-4; maybe TRBD1 (5 bases). Per germline, CDR1 MGHRA and CDR2 YSYEKL. This CDR3 is built from 14 residues. V gave up 1 base and J gave up 4 bases, with 7 bases separating them. This CDR3 reads CASSQGDSNEKLFF. The DNA for the CDR3 is TGCGCCAGCAGCCAAGGTGACAGTAATGAAAAACTGTTTTTT.

The table lists this clone with a few counts. This sequence joins TRBV10-3 and TRBJ2-7; D is ambiguous. The CDR3 runs to 11 residues. V shed 10 bases and J shed 5 bases, with 12 bases lying between them. From germline, CDR1 is ENHRY and CDR2 SYGVKD. The CDR3 nucleotides are TGTGCCACCGATTCCGGTCACGAGCAGTACTTC. Encoded protein: CATDSGHEQYF.

The chain has TRBV30 and TRBJ2-7; 7 bases align to TRBD1. The length of the CDR3 is 12 residues. Germline values: CDR1 GTSNPN, CDR2 SVGIG (reference sequence). Germline trimming cut 3 bases from V and 4 bases from J; bases unmatched to any gene: 3. As DNA, the CDR3 is TGTGCCTGGAGCCAGACAGGGTACGAGCAGTACTTC. Its protein is CAWSQTGYEQYF. Filled out from reference TRBV30 and TRBJ2-7, the complete variable domain reads SQTIHQWPATLVQPVGSPLSLECTVEGTSNPNLYWYRQAAGRGLQLLFYSVGIGQISSEVPQNLSASRPQDRQFILSSKKLLLSDSGFYLCAWSQTGYEQYFGPGTRLTVT.

The chain combines TRBV9 with TRBJ2-3, with TRBD2 identical over 7 bases. The CDR3 runs 16 residues. V lost 4 bases and J lost 6; bases outside the gene matches: 14. Germline V gene lookup returns CDR1 SGDLS and CDR2 YYNGEE. The CDR3 sequence is CASSPLASSRTDTQYF. CDR3 DNA: TGTGCCAGCAGCCCACTAGCGAGTAGTCGGACGGATACGCAGTATTTT.

This chain uses TRBV14 with TRBJ2-7; TRBD2 is a possible D gene (6 bases). Deletions cut 1 base from V and 7 bases from J, with 11 bases between. Per germline, CDR1 SGHDN and CDR2 FVKESK. The length of the CDR3 is 13 residues. The CDR3 loop is CASSQGGRKEQYF. The DNA for the CDR3 is TGTGCCAGCAGCCAAGGGGGGAGGAAAGAGCAGTACTTC.

V usage is TRBV2 and J usage is TRBJ2-7, with D possibly being TRBD1 (5 bases). CDR3 size: 14 residues. V lost 5 bases to trimming and J lost 4 bases, with 15 bases between them. Germline V gives CDR1 SNHLY, CDR2 FYNNEI. The CDR3 region is CASSLDIVMYEQYF. In nucleotides, the CDR3 is TGTGCCAGCAGTTTGGACATCGTGATGTACGAGCAGTACTTC.

The V call is TRBV5-5, the J call TRBJ2-5, with D possibly being TRBD2 (5 bases). Near its end, the DNA agrees better with TRBJ2-7, so the J call may be wrong. The CDR3 consists of 15 residues. From germline, CDR1 is SGHKS and CDR2 YYEKEE (reference sequence). CDR3 protein: CASSLAGVGSGEQYF. CDR3 nucleotide sequence: TGTGCCAGCAGCTTGGCAGGAGTTGGGAGTGGCGAGCAGTACTTC.

The chain has TRBV9 and TRBJ2-7; tentative D call: TRBD2 (6 bases). The CDR3 consists of 14 residues. V was clipped by 4 bases and J by 5 bases, with 16 bases between them. The germline V gene encodes CDR1 SGDLS and CDR2 YYNGEE. CDR3 bases: TGTGCCAGCAGCCCCTCAGGGCTAGCGAACGAGCAGTACTTC. Its translation is CASSPSGLANEQYF.

The chain joins TRBV4-3 to TRBJ1-2, with D tentatively TRBD1 (6 bases). Trimming took 4 bases from V and 4 from J, leaving 13 bases between them. The germline CDR1 and CDR2 sequences are LGHNA and YSLEER. The CDR3 extends over 14 amino acids. CDR3 bases: TGCGCCAGCAGCCGAGAAAGGACAGCCTATGGCTACACCTTC. It is translated as CASSRERTAYGYTF.

This chain connects TRBV6-5 to TRBJ2-2, with unresolved D. This CDR3 has 12 residues. CDR1 and CDR2 from the germline V gene are MNHEY and SVGAGI. Trimming shortened V by 7 bases and J by 1 base, and 4 bases separated the two germline ends. The CDR3 here is CASTKNTGELFF. CDR3 nucleotides: TGTGCCAGCACTAAGAACACCGGGGAGCTGTTTTTT.

V usage is TRBV7-9 and J usage is TRBJ1-6, with TRBD1 as a possible D gene (5 bases). The CDR3 length is 13 residues. The V gene's germline CDR1 is SEHNR and CDR2 FQNEAQ (reference sequence). With 3 bases removed from V and 10 bases from J, the gap between germline ends came to 10 bases. The CDR3 spells CASSLQGGSPLHF. The CDR3 region has the DNA TGTGCCAGCAGCTTGCAGGGTGGCTCACCCCTCCACTTT.

V usage is TRBV28 and J usage is TRBJ2-3; 9 bases fit TRBD2. Germline-derived CDR1 and CDR2 are MDHEN and SYDVKM. This CDR3 contains 18 residues. The J segment lost 0 bases and the V segment lost 1 base, leaving 8 bases of the junction unmatched. CDR3 nucleotide sequence: TGTGCCAGCAGTTTATTCAGTCTAGCGGGAATCAGCACAGATACGCAGTATTTT. Its protein is CASSLFSLAGISTDTQYF.